The clone carrying this T cell receptor beta chain was picked up a small number of times. The data belong to a study of Graves' ophthalmopathy and Graves' hyperthyroidism. RNA transcripts served as template for amplifying TCR beta CDR3 sequences. First-round RT-PCR used HTBI primers; second-round multiplex PCR followed. TCRdb reprocessed the multiplex PCR reads with MiXCR, giving one entry per CDR3 protein. Among roughly 480,000 distinct CDR3 sequences listed, approximately 14% were seen once. J gave up 4 bases and V 1 base, and 11 bases lay outside the gene matches. This CDR3 has 17 amino acids. Germline values: CDR1 PRHDT, CDR2 FYEKMQ (reference sequence).

This chain joins TRBV13 and TRBJ1-2, with 8 bases that match TRBD1. The specimen was blood. The receptor was isolated from a woman in her thirties with Graves' ophthalmopathy. CDR3 amino acids: CASSLVPGTGNSYGYTF. The CDR3 DNA follows: TGTGCCAGCAGCTTAGTTCCCGGGACAGGCAATTCCTATGGCTACACCTTC.